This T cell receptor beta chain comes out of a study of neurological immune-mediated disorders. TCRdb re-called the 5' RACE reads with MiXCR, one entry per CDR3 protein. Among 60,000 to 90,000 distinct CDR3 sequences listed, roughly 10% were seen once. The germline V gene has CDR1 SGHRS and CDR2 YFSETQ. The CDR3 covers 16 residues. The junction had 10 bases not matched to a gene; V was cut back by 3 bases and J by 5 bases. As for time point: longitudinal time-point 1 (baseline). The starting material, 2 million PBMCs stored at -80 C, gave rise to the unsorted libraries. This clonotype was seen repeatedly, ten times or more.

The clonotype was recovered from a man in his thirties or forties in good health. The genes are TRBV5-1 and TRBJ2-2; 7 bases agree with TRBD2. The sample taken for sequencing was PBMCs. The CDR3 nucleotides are TGCGCCAGCAGCTACGCGCCTAGCGGCTCGACCGGGGAGCTGTTTTTT. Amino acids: CASSYAPSGSTGELFF.